This TCR beta chain stems from a study of identical twins. Study-level points and caveats: Diverse VJ usage suggested most zero-insertion clonotypes were not invariant T cells. Cross-sectional statistics, not tracking of the same donors, supported the conclusions. With monozygotic twins, out-of-frame TCR alpha sharing exceeded what models estimated.

Worth noting for this clonotype: Its antigen is currently unknown.

Each cDNA held unique molecular identifiers, and template switching gave it a universal primer site. MiXCR, run by TCRdb on the 5' RACE reads, gives a single entry per CDR3 protein. The sample lists about 700,000 distinct CDR3 sequences, 8% to 9% occurring once. The CDR3 has 14 amino acids. Trimming cost V 2 bases and J 7 bases, with 13 bases left between them. Germline CDR1 and CDR2: SEHNR and FQNEAQ (reference sequence). This sample also belongs to another study, concerning yellow fever vaccine responses in identical twins.

V is TRBV7-9 and J is TRBJ2-3; no firm D call. Sequencing was done on a sample of PBMCs. This receptor was taken from a woman under 30 in good health. This chain's CDR3 is CASSLPWPSNTQYF. As DNA, the CDR3 is TGTGCCAGCAGCTTACCTTGGCCCTCCAATACGCAGTATTTT.